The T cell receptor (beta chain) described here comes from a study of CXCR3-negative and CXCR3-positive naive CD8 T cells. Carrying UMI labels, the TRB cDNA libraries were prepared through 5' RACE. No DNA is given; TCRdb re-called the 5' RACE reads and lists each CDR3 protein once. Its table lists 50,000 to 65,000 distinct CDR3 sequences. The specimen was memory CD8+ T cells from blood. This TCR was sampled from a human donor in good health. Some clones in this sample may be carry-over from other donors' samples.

The CDR3 spells CATSRDKLGVGTEAFF. The rearrangement uses TRBV15 and TRBJ1-1. Germline CDR1 LNHNV, CDR2 YYDKDF (reference sequence). This CDR3 is 16 amino acids long.